The next 23 T cell receptor beta chains were all read from a single sample in a study of shared clonotypes between healthy human individuals. Sequenced by immunoSEQ multiplex PCR; TCRdb stores in-frame clones only, minus some. The sample includes about 2.3 million clones, over 90% of them seen just once. The sample taken for sequencing was naive CD4+ T cells from PBMCs. Specified subset: CD45RA+ positively selected. Receptor source: a man aged 18 to 29 in good health. Some clones in this sample may be carry-over from other donors' samples.

The chain couples TRBV12-5 to TRBJ2-5; 8 nucleotides align to TRBD2. Germline CDR1 is LGHNT and CDR2 is FRNRAP. V shed 2 bases and J 5 bases; nucleotides not matched to a gene: 10. There are 16 residues in the CDR3. The CDR3 nucleotides are TGTGCTAGTGGTTTGATTACCGGGGGGGTCGGGGAGACCCAGTACTTC. Amino acids: CASGLITGGVGETQYF. Variable domain in full (rest from reference TRBV12-5 and TRBJ2-5): DARVTQTPRHKVTEMGQEVTMRCQPILGHNTVFWYRQTMMQGLELLAYFRNRAPLDDSGMPKDRFSAEMPDATLATLKIQPSEPRDSAVYFCASGLITGGVGETQYFGPGTRLLVL.

The chain carries TRBV29-1 and TRBJ2-5; 7 bases match TRBD1. V shed 6 bases and J 2 bases; nucleotides not matched to a gene: 6. In germline, CDR1 is SQVTM, CDR2 ANQGSEA. The CDR3 has 13 amino acids. The CDR3 region is CSVATGVQETQYF. The CDR3, as DNA: TGCAGCGTGGCCACAGGGGTACAAGAGACCCAGTACTTC.

The chain combines TRBV5-1 with TRBJ1-2; 9 nucleotides match TRBD1. This CDR3 has 15 residues. Germline V gene sequence: CDR1 SGHRS, CDR2 YFSETQ. Trimming cost V 4 bases and J 5 bases; bases outside gene matches: 9. The CDR3 protein is CASSGGTGLGYGYTF. As DNA, the CDR3 is TGCGCCAGCAGCGGAGGGACAGGGCTGGGGTATGGCTACACCTTC.

V and J are TRBV28 and TRBJ1-5; D is possibly TRBD1 (5 bases). Trimming took off 4 bases at V and 7 bases at J, with 20 bases between the two ends. This CDR3 spans 16 amino acids. From germline, CDR1 is MDHEN and CDR2 SYDVKM. CDR3 nucleotides: TGTGCCAGCAGTTCTTGGGGCACTACCGCAAAACAGCCCCAGCATTTT. Its protein product is CASSSWGTTAKQPQHF.

DNA of the CDR3: TGTGCCAGCAGCTTTCTAGGACGGACCTACGAGCAGTACTTC. This gives the protein CASSFLGRTYEQYF. The chain recombines TRBV7-2 with TRBJ2-7, with D unclear. CDR1 SGHTA and CDR2 FQGNSA come from the germline V gene. The CDR3 runs 14 residues. With 3 bases removed from V and 2 bases from J, the gap between germline ends came to 11 bases.

The gene calls are TRBV11-2 and TRBJ1-2, with D unresolved. The germline V and J ends were trimmed by 5 bases and 7 bases, with 11 bases remaining between them. Looked up from germline, CDR1 is SGHAT and CDR2 is FQNNGV. The CDR3 contains 12 residues. DNA of the CDR3: TGTGCCAGCAGCCATGGTTTCGGTGGCTACACCTTC. Its protein product is CASSHGFGGYTF.

On this clone itself: Other DNA variants within this sample encode the same CDR3. The CDR3 sequence: CSVGGRSTDTQYF. DNA of the CDR3: TGCAGCGTTGGGGGCAGGAGCACAGATACGCAGTATTTT. The chain joins TRBV29-1 to TRBJ2-3; tentatively, D is TRBD1 (5 bases). This CDR3 region has 13 residues. Trimming took off 4 bases at V and 0 bases at J, with 8 bases between the two ends. From germline, CDR1 is SQVTM and CDR2 ANQGSEA.

Concerning this clone itself: This specimen includes other DNA sequences encoding the same CDR3. V and J are TRBV29-1 and TRBJ1-1; a weak D match, TRBD1 (5 bases). Germline V CDR1 and CDR2: SQVTM, ANQGSEA. This CDR3 has 11 residues. V was cut by 7 bases and J by 4 bases, with 10 bases left in between. CDR3 nucleotide sequence: TGCAGCGCCGCGGGGGGCACTGAAGCTTTCTTT. Translating gives CSAAGGTEAFF.

The chain combines TRBV11-2 with TRBJ1-5; the D gene is possibly TRBD1 (6 bases). CDR3 length equals 13 residues. Trimming left V 4 bases short and J 9 bases short, with 13 bases between. CDR1 is SGHAT and CDR2 is FQNNGV in the germline V gene. The CDR3 loop is CASSSLTGMPQHF. The CDR3 DNA is TGTGCCAGCAGCTCCCTTACAGGGATGCCCCAGCATTTT.

CDR3 DNA: TGTGCCAGCAGCTTGGGTGGGAAAAATGAGCAGTTCTTC. Translating it yields CASSLGGKNEQFF. The V and J genes are TRBV5-4 and TRBJ2-1; D unresolved. Germline V gene lookup returns CDR1 SGHNT and CDR2 YYREEE (reference sequence). The CDR3 has 13 amino acids. Trimming cost V 0 bases and J 7 bases, with 8 bases left between them.

The gene calls are TRBV28 and TRBJ2-1; TRBD2 might be the D (5 bases). The CDR3 has 13 amino acids. The V gene lost 6 bases and the J gene lost 4 bases, with 10 bases spanning the gap. From germline, CDR1 is MDHEN and CDR2 SYDVKM. The CDR3 reads CASRGWEYNEQFF. The DNA for the CDR3 is TGTGCCAGCAGAGGGTGGGAGTACAATGAGCAGTTCTTC.

The genes are TRBV27 and TRBJ1-5; D unresolved. The CDR3 length is 14 residues. Between the trimmed V and J ends, which lost 1 base and 4 bases, there was a span of 8 bases. Germline CDR1 MNHEY, CDR2 SMNVEV (reference sequence). Here the CDR3 DNA reads TGTGCCAGCAGTTTATGGTTGGGGAATCAGCCCCAGCATTTT. Translated, it gives CASSLWLGNQPQHF.

This chain uses TRBV28 with TRBJ1-5, with no clear D. Germline CDR1 reads MDHEN; CDR2 reads SYDVKM. The CDR3 extends over 14 amino acids. V dropped 2 bases and J dropped 3 bases, with 8 bases sitting between them. CDR3 protein: CASSLRALNQPQHF. CDR3 DNA: TGTGCCAGCAGTTTAAGGGCCCTCAATCAGCCCCAGCATTTT.

The chain is built from TRBV7-2 and TRBJ2-3; 9 nucleotides match TRBD1. V lost 2 bases and J lost 5; bases outside the gene matches: 5. The CDR3 has 15 residues. The germline V gene has CDR1 SGHTA and CDR2 FQGNSA. The CDR3 spells CASSLTTGGKDTQYF. DNA of the CDR3: TGTGCCAGCAGCTTAACTACAGGGGGCAAAGATACGCAGTATTTT. Supplemented by reference TRBV7-2 and TRBJ2-3, the full variable domain reads GAGVSQSPSNKVTEKGKDVELRCDPISGHTALYWYRQSLGQGLEFLIYFQGNSAPDKSGLPSDRFSAERTGGSVSTLTIQRTQQEDSAVYLCASSLTTGGKDTQYFGPGTRLTVL.

J is TRBJ1-3 and V is TRBV9; D is unclear. CDR1 SGDLS and CDR2 YYNGEE come from the germline V gene. The V end lost 0 bases, the J end lost 0 bases, and 7 bases lay between the germline ends. This CDR3 has 15 residues. The DNA of the CDR3 is TGTGCCAGCAGCGTAGGGCAGACCTCTGGAAACACCATATATTTT. Translated, it gives CASSVGQTSGNTIYF.

The chain employs TRBV5-1 and TRBJ2-1; tentative D call: TRBD2 (5 bases). Germline assignment: CDR1 SGHRS and CDR2 YFSETQ. This CDR3 has 16 residues. Trimming pared 4 bases from V and 7 bases from J, leaving 21 bases between. The CDR3, as DNA: TGCGCCAGCAGCCCGGACCCACGGGGTTCGAGAAATGAGCAGTTCTTC. Its translation is CASSPDPRGSRNEQFF. Drawing the rest from reference TRBV5-1 and TRBJ2-1, the complete variable domain is KAGVTQTPRYLIKTRGQQVTLSCSPISGHRSVSWYQQTPGQGLQFLFEYFSETQRNKGNFPGRFSGRQFSNSRSEMNVSTLELGDSALYLCASSPDPRGSRNEQFFGPGTRLTVL.

This chain links TRBV6-1 with TRBJ1-4; no definite D call. The germline V gene encodes CDR1 MNHNS and CDR2 SASEGT. The CDR3 consists of 13 residues. V was pared by 6 bases and J by 6 bases, with 11 bases between. The CDR3 loop reads CASRGLRDEKLFF. The DNA for the CDR3 is TGTGCCAGCAGGGGGTTAAGGGATGAAAAACTGTTTTTT.

Concerning this clone itself: At one end the junction does not follow the germline gene, possibly because of a read error. The chain carries TRBV20-1 and TRBJ1-4, with a possible D match to TRBD1 (5 bases). Germline V CDR1 and CDR2: DFQATT, SNEGSKA (reference sequence). CDR3 length: 8 amino acids. CDR3 in DNA: TGCAGTGCTAGGGGGACCCTTTTT. Its protein product is CSARGTLF.

In nucleotides, the CDR3 is TGTGCCAGCAGTTTATCGATTTGGGAGGCCAATCAGCCCCAGCATTTT. It specifies CASSLSIWEANQPQHF. This chain uses TRBV27 with TRBJ1-5; D is unclear. CDR3 length: 16 amino acids. Germline assignment: CDR1 MNHEY and CDR2 SMNVEV (reference sequence). V was pared by 0 bases and J by 3 bases, with 12 bases between.

The chain couples TRBV4-1 to TRBJ2-7; D possibly uses TRBD1 or TRBD2 (5 bases each). This CDR3 comprises 17 residues. Germline V CDR1 and CDR2: MGHRA, YSYEKL. With 3 bases removed from V and 0 bases from J, the gap between germline ends came to 18 bases. The CDR3 region has the DNA TGCGCCAGCAGCCAGCTACCTCGGGGCGAGAGCTCCTACGAGCAGTACTTC. Encoded protein: CASSQLPRGESSYEQYF.

As concerns this clone: Other DNA sequences in this specimen translate into the identical CDR3. The chain combines TRBV20-1 with TRBJ2-1; D not certain. The germline CDR1 and CDR2 sequences are DFQATT and SNEGSKA (reference sequence). V was cut by 0 bases and J by 5 bases, with 2 bases left in between. The CDR3 runs 11 residues. DNA for the CDR3: TGCAGTGCTAGAGAAGACAATGAGCAGTTCTTC. It yields the protein CSAREDNEQFF.

The chain uses TRBV2 and TRBJ2-4, with 7 positions matching TRBD1. There are 12 residues in the CDR3. The trim removed 5 bases at V and 8 bases at J, leaving 3 bases unmatched. Germline loops: CDR1 SNHLY, CDR2 FYNNEI. CDR3 sequence (DNA): TGTGCCAGCAGTCCAACAGGGGACATTCAGTACTTC. Its translation: CASSPTGDIQYF. The full variable domain, its missing parts supplied by reference TRBV2 and TRBJ2-4, is EPEVTQTPSHQVTQMGQEVILRCVPISNHLYFYWYRQILGQKVEFLVSFYNNEISEKSEIFDDQFSVERPDGSNFTLKIRSTKLEDSAMYFCASSPTGDIQYFGAGTRLSVL.

The chain couples TRBV5-8 to TRBJ1-5; no clear D gene. Looked up from germline, CDR1 is SGHTS and CDR2 is YDEGEE. The CDR3 spans 12 residues. The V end was cut by 2 bases, the J end by 6 bases, with 6 bases between. This chain's CDR3 is CASSFWSQPQHF. Written as DNA, the CDR3 is TGTGCCAGCAGCTTTTGGTCTCAGCCCCAGCATTTT. Filled out from reference TRBV5-8 and TRBJ1-5, the complete variable domain reads EAGVTQSPTHLIKTRGQQATLRCSPISGHTSVYWYQQALGLGLQFLLWYDEGEERNRGNFPPRFSGRQFPNYSSELNVNALELEDSALYLCASSFWSQPQHFGDGTRLSIL.